The 7 T cell receptor beta chains below come from one sample, sequenced in a study of T cell responses to AZD1222 COVID-19 vaccine. Data came from immunoSEQ multiplex PCR; TCRdb stores just in-frame clones and leaves some out. The table has 96,000 or so clones, around 90% seen once. Sequenced material: peripheral blood, taken on day 0 of AZD1222 vaccination. These receptor sequences come from an adult in good health.

The chain uses TRBV12-3 or TRBV12-4 and TRBJ2-7; D uncertain. The CDR3 is made up of 12 amino acids. V was pared by 7 bases and J by 7 bases, with 14 bases between. CDR3 protein: CASTLLGGEQYF. In DNA form, the CDR3 reads TGTGCCAGCACCCTACTTGGTGGGGAGCAGTACTTC.

The chain employs TRBV5-6 and TRBJ2-7; no reliable D call. V was trimmed by 3 bases and J by 5 bases, leaving 6 bases between them. This CDR3 has 11 amino acids. CDR1 SGHDT and CDR2 YYEEEE come from the germline V gene. CDR3 DNA: TGTGCCAGCAGCTGGATTAACGAGCAGTACTTC. This sequence encodes CASSWINEQYF.

This clone has only a few counts. This sequence joins TRBV18 and TRBJ2-7, with D perhaps TRBD1 (5 bases). There are 15 residues in the CDR3. The germline V gene encodes CDR1 KGHSH and CDR2 LQKENI. The ends were cut back, 4 bases at V and 2 bases at J, with 15 bases in the middle. CDR3 DNA sequence: TGTGCCAGCTCACGAACGCCAGGGATCGCCTACGAGCAGTACTTC. Protein sequence: CASSRTPGIAYEQYF.

V and J are TRBV7-3 and TRBJ2-2; D is unclear. The CDR3 contains 15 residues. CDR1 is SGHTA, CDR2 FQGTGA, per germline. The V gene lost 2 bases and the J gene lost 4 bases, with 11 bases spanning the gap. The DNA for the CDR3 is TGTGCCAGCAGCTTAGCCGGCAGCTCCACCGGGGAGCTGTTTTTT. Translation gives CASSLAGSSTGELFF.

This clone was picked up a small number of times. The chain is built from TRBV5-6 and TRBJ1-2; D is uncertain. The CDR3 runs to 13 residues. Germline V lookup: CDR1 SGHDT, CDR2 YYEEEE. The V end lost 4 bases, the J end lost 3 bases, and 10 bases lay between the germline ends. The DNA of the CDR3 is TGTGCCAGCAGCCCTGGACGGGACTATGGCTACACCTTC. It is translated as CASSPGRDYGYTF.

In regard to this clone: This specimen includes other DNA sequences encoding the same CDR3. The chain links TRBV2 to TRBJ2-7; unclear D gene. CDR1 is SNHLY and CDR2 is FYNNEI in the germline V gene. V lost 3 bases, J lost 3 bases, and 0 bases lay in between. There are 10 residues in the CDR3. CDR3: CASSDYEQYF. CDR3 nucleotides: TGTGCCAGCAGTGACTACGAGCAGTACTTC.

The CDR3 DNA sequence: TGTGCCAGCAGCCACCCAGGGGGACGGCTCTACGAGCAGTACTTC. Protein product: CASSHPGGRLYEQYF. The chain carries TRBV3-1 (or the pseudogene TRBV3-2) and TRBJ2-7; 7 nucleotides match TRBD1. This CDR3 is built from 15 residues. The germline V gene has CDR1 LGHDT and CDR2 YNNKEL (reference sequence). After removal of 3 bases from V and 3 bases from J, the junction contained 8 bases not matched to a gene.